This T cell receptor beta chain was captured in a study of CD8+CD57+ T cells in acquired aplastic anemia. Background on the study: On average, sorted CD4+ and CD8+ cells gave roughly 2.9 ug of DNA. Findings and caveats of the study: Significant differences in CD8+ Simpson's diversity were not observed between patients and controls. Patients shared around 31 CD8+ CDR3 sequences with controls.

Before being chosen for sequencing, patients had shown CD8+CD57+ cell expansion by flow cytometry. The patients, all of them, had severe acquired aplastic anemia. The CDR3 covers 18 residues. Trimming took 2 bases from V and 1 from J; bases not matched to a gene: 8. This clonotype was recorded many times. Its antigen is not known. Genomic DNA, serving as template, underwent TCR beta VDJ and CDR3 profiling. TCRdb independently ran MiXCR on the reads; one entry per CDR3 protein. The table has around 220,000 distinct CDR3 sequences, around 50% seen once; the top ten hold less than 20%. The sequence came from a human donor with aplastic anemia. The chain employs TRBV12-3 or TRBV12-4 and TRBJ1-5, with 10 nucleotides matching TRBD1. Sequencing was done on a sample of sorted CD4+, CD8+, or CD8+CD57+ T cells (not recorded which) from PBMCs. The CDR3 here is CASSLSGQGVLSNQPQHF. The CDR3 nucleotides are TGTGCCAGCAGTTTATCCGGACAGGGGGTTTTGAGCAATCAGCCCCAGCATTTT.